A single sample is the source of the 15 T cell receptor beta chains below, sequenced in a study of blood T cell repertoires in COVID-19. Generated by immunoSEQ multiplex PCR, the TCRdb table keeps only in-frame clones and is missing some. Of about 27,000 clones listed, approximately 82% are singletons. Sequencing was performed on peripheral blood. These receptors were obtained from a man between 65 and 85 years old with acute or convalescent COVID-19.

The CDR3 nucleotides are TGTGCCAGCAGCTTCGGACAGATCTACGAGCAGTACTTC. As protein: CASSFGQIYEQYF. The rearrangement links TRBV11-3 to TRBJ2-7; perhaps TRBD1 as D (6 bases). This CDR3 comprises 13 residues. Germline loops: CDR1 SGHNT, CDR2 YENEEA. V was clipped by 3 bases and J by 3 bases, with 9 bases between them.

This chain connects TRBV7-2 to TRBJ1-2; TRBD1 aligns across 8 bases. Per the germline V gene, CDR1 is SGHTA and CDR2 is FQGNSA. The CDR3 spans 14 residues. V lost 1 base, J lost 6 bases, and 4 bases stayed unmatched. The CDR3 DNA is TGTGCCAGCAGCTTAGGGACAGGGAATAATGGCTACACCTTC. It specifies CASSLGTGNNGYTF.

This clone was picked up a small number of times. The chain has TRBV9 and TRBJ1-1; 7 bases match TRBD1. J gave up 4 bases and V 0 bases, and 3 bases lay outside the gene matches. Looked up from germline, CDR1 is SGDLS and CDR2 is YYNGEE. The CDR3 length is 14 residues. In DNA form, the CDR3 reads TGTGCCAGCAGCGTAGCGTACAGGGGCACTGAAGCTTTCTTT. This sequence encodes CASSVAYRGTEAFF.

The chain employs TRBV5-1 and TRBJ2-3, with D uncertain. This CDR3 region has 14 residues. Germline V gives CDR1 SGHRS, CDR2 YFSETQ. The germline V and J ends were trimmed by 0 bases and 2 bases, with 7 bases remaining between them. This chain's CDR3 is CASSLAYFTDTQYF. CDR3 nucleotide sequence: TGCGCCAGCAGCTTGGCCTACTTCACAGATACGCAGTATTTT.

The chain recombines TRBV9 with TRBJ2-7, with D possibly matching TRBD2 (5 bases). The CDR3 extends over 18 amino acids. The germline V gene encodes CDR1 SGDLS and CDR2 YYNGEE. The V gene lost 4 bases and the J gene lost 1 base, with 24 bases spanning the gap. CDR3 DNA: TGTGCCAGCAGCTATGGCAGCGGAGACATCTTAGGATCCTACGAGCAGTACTTC. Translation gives CASSYGSGDILGSYEQYF.

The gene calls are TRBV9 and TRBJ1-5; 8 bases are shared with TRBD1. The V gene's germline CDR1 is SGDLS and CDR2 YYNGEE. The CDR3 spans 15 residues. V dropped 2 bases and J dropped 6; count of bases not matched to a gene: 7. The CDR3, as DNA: TGTGCCAGCAGCGTCGGACAGGGATGGAGTCAGCCCCAGCATTTT. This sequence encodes CASSVGQGWSQPQHF.

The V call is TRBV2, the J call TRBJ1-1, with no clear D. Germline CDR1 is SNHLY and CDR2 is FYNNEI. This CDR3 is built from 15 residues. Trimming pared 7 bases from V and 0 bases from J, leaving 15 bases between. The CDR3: CASTPRGIMNTEAFF. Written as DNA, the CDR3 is TGTGCCAGCACCCCCCGGGGTATTATGAACACTGAAGCTTTCTTT.

The chain's CDR3 is CASSGPPRAGGYNEQFF. CDR3 DNA: TGTGCCAGCAGCGGACCCCCACGGGCGGGAGGTTACAATGAGCAGTTCTTC. V is TRBV11-2 and J is TRBJ2-1; 8 bases are shared with TRBD2. CDR3 length: 17 residues. With V trimmed by 5 bases and J by 4 bases, 13 bases remained unmatched. Germline V gene data show CDR1 as SGHAT and CDR2 as FQNNGV.

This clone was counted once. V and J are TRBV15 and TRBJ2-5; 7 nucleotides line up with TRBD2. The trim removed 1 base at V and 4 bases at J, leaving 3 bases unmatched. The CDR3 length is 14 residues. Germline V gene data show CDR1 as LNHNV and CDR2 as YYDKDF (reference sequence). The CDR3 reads CATSRGGEGETQYF. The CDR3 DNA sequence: TGTGCCACCAGCAGAGGAGGGGAGGGAGAGACCCAGTACTTC.

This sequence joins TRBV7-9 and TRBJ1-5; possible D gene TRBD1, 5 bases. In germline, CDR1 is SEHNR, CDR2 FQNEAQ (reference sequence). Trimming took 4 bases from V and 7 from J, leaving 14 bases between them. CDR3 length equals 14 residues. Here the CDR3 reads CASSYPGGDQPQHF. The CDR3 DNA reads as TGTGCCAGCAGCTACCCGGGGGGGGACCAGCCCCAGCATTTT.

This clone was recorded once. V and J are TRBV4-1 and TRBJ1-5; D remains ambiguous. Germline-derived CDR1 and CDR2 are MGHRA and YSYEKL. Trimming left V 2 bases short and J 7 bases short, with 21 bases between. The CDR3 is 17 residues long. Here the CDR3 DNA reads TGCGCCAGCAGCCAATACGAGTCCCCCTCCGAAATCCAGCCCCAGCATTTT. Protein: CASSQYESPSEIQPQHF.

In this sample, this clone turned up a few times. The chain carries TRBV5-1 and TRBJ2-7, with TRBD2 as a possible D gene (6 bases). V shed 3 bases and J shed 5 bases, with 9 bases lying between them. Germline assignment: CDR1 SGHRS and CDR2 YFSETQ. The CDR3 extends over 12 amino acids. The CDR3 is CASSYGTDEQYF. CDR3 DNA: TGCGCCAGCAGCTATGGGACTGACGAGCAGTACTTC.

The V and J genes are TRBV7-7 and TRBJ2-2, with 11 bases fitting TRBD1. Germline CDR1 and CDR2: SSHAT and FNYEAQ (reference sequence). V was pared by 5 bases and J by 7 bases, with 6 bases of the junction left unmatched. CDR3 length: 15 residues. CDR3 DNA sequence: TGTGCCAGCAGCGTACGGACAGGGGGCCACGGGGAGCTGTTTTTT. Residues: CASSVRTGGHGELFF.

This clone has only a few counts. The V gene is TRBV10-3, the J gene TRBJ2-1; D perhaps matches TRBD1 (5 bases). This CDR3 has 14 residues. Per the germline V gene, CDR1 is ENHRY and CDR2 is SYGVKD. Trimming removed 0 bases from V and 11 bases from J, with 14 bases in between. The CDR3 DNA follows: TGTGCCATCAGTGAGTCGACGGCAGGGCTTAAGCAGTTCTTC. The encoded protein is CAISESTAGLKQFF.

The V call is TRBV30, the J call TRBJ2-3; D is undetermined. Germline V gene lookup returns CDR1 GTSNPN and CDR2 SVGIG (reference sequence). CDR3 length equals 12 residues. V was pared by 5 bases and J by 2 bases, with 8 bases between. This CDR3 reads CAWGLSTDTQYF. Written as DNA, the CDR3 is TGTGCCTGGGGCTTATCCACAGATACGCAGTATTTT.